This T cell receptor (beta chain) comes out of a study of long-term antiretroviral therapy in people with HIV. The authors ran the immunoSEQ assay, v3.0, at survey level. Produced via immunoSEQ multiplex PCR; TCRdb's table is partial and in-frame only. The sample has roughly 15,000 clones, around 84% seen once. CDR1 is SGDLS, CDR2 YYNGEE, per germline. V was pared by 4 bases and J by 3 bases, with 11 bases between. This CDR3 spans 13 amino acids. The input for sequencing was unsorted PBMCs, taken 0.1 years after starting antiretroviral therapy. The receptor was derived from a man aged 18 to 30 with HIV. The chain recombines TRBV9 with TRBJ2-7; no clear D gene. The CDR3 reads CASSSPNGYEQYF. The CDR3 DNA is TGTGCCAGCAGCTCCCCGAACGGCTACGAGCAGTACTTC.